The T cell receptor beta chain described here comes from a study of long-term antiretroviral therapy in people with HIV. Assay version v3.0 of immunoSEQ was used, and it was run at survey level. Sequencing of each sample targeted about 35,000-55,000 T-cell genomes. Assay: immunoSEQ multiplex PCR; the TCRdb copy retains only in-frame clones and omits some. The sample contains roughly 9,200 clones, roughly four fifths of which appear only once. V was cut by 5 bases and J by 5 bases, with 6 bases left in between. From germline, CDR1 is KGHSH and CDR2 LQKENI. There are 11 residues in the CDR3. This receptor was taken from a man aged 40-49 years with HIV. The sequencing used unsorted PBMCs, collected 0.6 years before starting antiretroviral therapy. The chain links TRBV18 to TRBJ2-5; D unclear. The CDR3 bases are TGTGCCAGCTCATCCGCGGAGACCCAGTACTTC. Its protein product is CASSSAETQYF.